The clone carrying this TCR beta chain was picked up many times. Its cognate antigen is unknown. The data were obtained in a study of T cells in Graves' hyperthyroidism and ophthalmopathy. Notes on the study in general: In the blood, most expanded thyroid clonotypes above 0.001 appeared as well.

Ophthalmopathy patients had Clinical Activity Score at least 3, NOSPECS grade at least 4, duration under 3 months. PBMCs were derived from about 9.1 ml fresh peripheral blood. Amplification yielded TCR beta CDR3 regions, with RNA transcripts as the source. The HTBI primer set was used in a first-round RT-PCR of the TCR CDR3. TCRdb re-called the multiplex PCR reads with MiXCR, one entry per CDR3 protein. This sample has 200,000 to 250,000 distinct CDR3 sequences; about 17% occur once, and the top ten carry under 35%. The sequenced sample consisted of blood. This receptor was identified in a woman between 18 and 30 years old with Graves' ophthalmopathy.

The CDR3 region has the DNA TGTGCCAGCAGCTTGGACAGGGGAACCTACAATGAGCAGTTCTTC. It specifies CASSLDRGTYNEQFF. The chain joins TRBV5-8 to TRBJ2-1; 7 bases map to TRBD1. Per the germline V gene, CDR1 is SGHTS and CDR2 is YDEGEE. Germline trimming cut 0 bases from V and 2 bases from J; bases unmatched to any gene: 2. CDR3 length: 15 amino acids.